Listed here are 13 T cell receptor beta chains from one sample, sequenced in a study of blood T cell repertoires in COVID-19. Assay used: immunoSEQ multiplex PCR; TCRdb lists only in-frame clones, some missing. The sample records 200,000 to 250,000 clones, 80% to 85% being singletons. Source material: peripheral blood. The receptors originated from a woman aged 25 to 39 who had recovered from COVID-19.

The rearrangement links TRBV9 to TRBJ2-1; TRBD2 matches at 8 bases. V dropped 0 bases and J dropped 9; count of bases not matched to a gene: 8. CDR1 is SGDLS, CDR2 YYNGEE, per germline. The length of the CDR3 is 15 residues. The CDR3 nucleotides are TGTGCCAGCAGCGTAGCTGGCGGGAGGCTCTCTGAGCAGTTCTTC. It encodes CASSVAGGRLSEQFF. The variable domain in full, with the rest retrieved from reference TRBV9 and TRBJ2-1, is DSGVTQTPKHLITATGQRVTLRCSPRSGDLSVYWYQQSLDQGLQFLIQYYNGEERAKGNILERFSAQQFPDLHSELNLSSLELGDSALYFCASSVAGGRLSEQFFGPGTRLTVL.

The CDR3 DNA reads as TGTGCCAGCAGCGCCGGAGGAGGGAGTATAACAGATACGCAGTATTTT. Protein product: CASSAGGGSITDTQYF. This rearrangement joins TRBV9 to TRBJ2-3; D perhaps matches TRBD2 (6 bases). The CDR3 runs 16 residues. Between the trimmed V and J ends, which lost 3 bases and 3 bases, there was a span of 17 bases. In germline, CDR1 is SGDLS, CDR2 YYNGEE. Drawing the rest from reference TRBV9 and TRBJ2-3, the complete variable domain is DSGVTQTPKHLITATGQRVTLRCSPRSGDLSVYWYQQSLDQGLQFLIQYYNGEERAKGNILERFSAQQFPDLHSELNLSSLELGDSALYFCASSAGGGSITDTQYFGPGTRLTVL.

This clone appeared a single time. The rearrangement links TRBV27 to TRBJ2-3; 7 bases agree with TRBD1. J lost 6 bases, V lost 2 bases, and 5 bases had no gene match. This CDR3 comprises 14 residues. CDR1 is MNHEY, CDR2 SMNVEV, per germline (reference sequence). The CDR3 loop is CASSLQGVWDTQYF. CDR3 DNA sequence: TGTGCCAGCAGTTTACAGGGGGTATGGGATACGCAGTATTTT.

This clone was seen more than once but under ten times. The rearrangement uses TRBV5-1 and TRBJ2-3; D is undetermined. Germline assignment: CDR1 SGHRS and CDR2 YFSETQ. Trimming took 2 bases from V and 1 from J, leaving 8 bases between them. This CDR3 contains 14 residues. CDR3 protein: CASSFLTGTDTQYF. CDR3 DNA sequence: TGCGCCAGCAGCTTTCTCACGGGCACAGATACGCAGTATTTT. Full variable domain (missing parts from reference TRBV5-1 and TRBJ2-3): KAGVTQTPRYLIKTRGQQVTLSCSPISGHRSVSWYQQTPGQGLQFLFEYFSETQRNKGNFPGRFSGRQFSNSRSEMNVSTLELGDSALYLCASSFLTGTDTQYFGPGTRLTVL.

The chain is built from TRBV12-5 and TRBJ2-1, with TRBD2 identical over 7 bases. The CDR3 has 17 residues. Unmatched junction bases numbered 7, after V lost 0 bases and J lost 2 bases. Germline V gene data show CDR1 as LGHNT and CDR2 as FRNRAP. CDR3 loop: CASGLVVTGTTYNEQFF. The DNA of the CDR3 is TGTGCTAGTGGTTTGGTAGTCACCGGGACTACCTACAATGAGCAGTTCTTC.

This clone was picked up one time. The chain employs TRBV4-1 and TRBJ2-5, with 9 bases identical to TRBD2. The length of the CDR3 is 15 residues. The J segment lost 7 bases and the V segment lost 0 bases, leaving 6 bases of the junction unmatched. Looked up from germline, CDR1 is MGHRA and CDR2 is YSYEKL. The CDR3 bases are TGCGCCAGCAGCCAAGATTTTAGCGGGAGTGTGACCCAGTACTTC. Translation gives CASSQDFSGSVTQYF.

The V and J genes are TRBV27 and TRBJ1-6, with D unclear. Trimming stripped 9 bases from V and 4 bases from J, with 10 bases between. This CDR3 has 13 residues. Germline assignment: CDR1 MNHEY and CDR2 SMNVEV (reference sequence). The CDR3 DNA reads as TGTGCCAGGTTACCAGGATATAATTCACCCCTCCACTTT. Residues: CARLPGYNSPLHF.

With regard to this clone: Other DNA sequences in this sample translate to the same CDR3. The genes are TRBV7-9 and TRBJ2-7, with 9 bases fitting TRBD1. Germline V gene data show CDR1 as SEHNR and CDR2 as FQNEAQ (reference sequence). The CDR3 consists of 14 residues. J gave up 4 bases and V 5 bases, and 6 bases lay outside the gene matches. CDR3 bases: TGTGCCAGCAGCCCCGGGGACAGGGCTTACGAGCAGTACTTC. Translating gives CASSPGDRAYEQYF.

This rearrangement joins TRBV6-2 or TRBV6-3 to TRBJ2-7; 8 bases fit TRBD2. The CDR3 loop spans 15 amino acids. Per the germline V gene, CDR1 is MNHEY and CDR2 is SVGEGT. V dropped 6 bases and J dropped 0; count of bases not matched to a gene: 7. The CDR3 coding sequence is TGTGCCAGCAGCAGACTAGCGATGAGCTCCTACGAGCAGTACTTC. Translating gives CASSRLAMSSYEQYF.

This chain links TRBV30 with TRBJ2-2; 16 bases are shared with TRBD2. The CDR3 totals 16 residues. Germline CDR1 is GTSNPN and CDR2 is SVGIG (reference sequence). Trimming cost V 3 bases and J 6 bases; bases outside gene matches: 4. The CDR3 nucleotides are TGTGCCTGGAGCCTGGGACTAGCGGGAGGGTCCGGGGAGCTGTTTTTT. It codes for CAWSLGLAGGSGELFF.

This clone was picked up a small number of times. The CDR3 protein is CASSFKGSTGTGTNSPLHF. The CDR3 region has the DNA TGTGCCAGCAGTTTCAAGGGGTCCACCGGGACAGGGACGAATTCACCCCTCCACTTT. V and J are TRBV27 and TRBJ1-6; 9 bases are a match to TRBD1. The junction had 16 bases not matched to a gene; V was cut back by 3 bases and J by 7 bases. Germline lookup yields CDR1 MNHEY and CDR2 SMNVEV (reference sequence). The CDR3 has 19 amino acids.

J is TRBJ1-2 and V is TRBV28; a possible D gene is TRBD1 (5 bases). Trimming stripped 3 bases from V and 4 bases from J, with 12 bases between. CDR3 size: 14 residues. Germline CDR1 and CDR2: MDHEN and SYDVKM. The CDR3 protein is CASSLGEGGYGYTF. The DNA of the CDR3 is TGTGCCAGCAGTTTGGGGGAGGGTGGCTATGGCTACACCTTC.

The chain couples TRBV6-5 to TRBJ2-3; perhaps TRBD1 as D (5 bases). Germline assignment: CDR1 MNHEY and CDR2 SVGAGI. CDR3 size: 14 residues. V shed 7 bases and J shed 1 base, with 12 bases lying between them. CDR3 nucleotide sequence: TGTGCCAGCACCCCCGCCAGGGGCACAGATACGCAGTATTTT. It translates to CASTPARGTDTQYF.